Shown below are 22 T cell receptor beta chains from a single sample sequenced in a study of OX40 agonist ivuxolimab in advanced cancers. Measured with immunoSEQ multiplex PCR; TCRdb has only the in-frame clones, and not every one. The table records some 45,000 clones, approximately 86% of them present only once. The sample consisted of CD4+ or CD8+ T cells sorted from blood, taken in a trial of the OX40 agonist ivuxolimab. The receptors originated from an adult with an advanced solid tumor such as melanoma, head and neck, liver or kidney cancer.

This chain joins TRBV7-8 and TRBJ2-1; D not certain. CDR1 and CDR2 from the germline V gene are SGHVS and FQNEAQ. V lost 1 base and J 11 bases, leaving 18 bases between the germline ends. The CDR3 is made up of 15 amino acids. The DNA for the CDR3 is TGTGCCAGCAGCTTAGAGTCCCACCAGTTGGGTAAGCAGTTCTTC. Translated, it gives CASSLESHQLGKQFF.

This chain connects TRBV5-1 to TRBJ2-6; D remains ambiguous. The CDR3 is made up of 15 amino acids. V lost 4 bases to trimming and J lost 1 base, with 9 bases between them. CDR1 is SGHRS, CDR2 YFSETQ, per germline. CDR3 protein: CASSQVESGANVLTF. CDR3 bases: TGCGCCAGCAGCCAGGTAGAGTCTGGGGCCAACGTCCTGACTTTC.

The rearrangement links TRBV30 to TRBJ2-2; 7 nucleotides match TRBD1. This CDR3 is 15 amino acids long. V lost 3 bases to trimming and J lost 7 bases; unmatched junction nucleotides: 11. CDR1 GTSNPN and CDR2 SVGIG come from the germline V gene (reference sequence). CDR3 in amino acids: CAWRTIGQVGGELFF. In nucleotides, the CDR3 is TGTGCCTGGAGAACGATAGGACAGGTCGGCGGGGAGCTGTTTTTT.

This rearrangement joins TRBV28 to TRBJ2-7; 9 nucleotides match TRBD1. Trimming cost V 4 bases and J 2 bases; bases outside gene matches: 6. From germline, CDR1 is MDHEN and CDR2 SYDVKM. This CDR3 has 15 amino acids. CDR3 coding DNA: TGTGCCAGCAGTTCCCCGACAGGGGGTCCCTACGAGCAGTACTTC. Its protein is CASSSPTGGPYEQYF.

This chain uses TRBV15 with TRBJ1-1; D gene ambiguous. V was trimmed by 0 bases and J by 6 bases, leaving 17 bases between them. The CDR3 consists of 16 residues. Germline V gene lookup returns CDR1 LNHNV and CDR2 YYDKDF (reference sequence). CDR3 sequence: CATSRDPGLEVPEAFF. DNA for the CDR3: TGTGCCACCAGCAGAGATCCCGGTCTGGAGGTCCCTGAAGCTTTCTTT.

CDR3 coding DNA: TGTGCCTGGAGCCCCAACGCCGTACAAGGAATATCCTACGAGCAGTACTTC. Amino acid sequence: CAWSPNAVQGISYEQYF. The chain uses TRBV30 and TRBJ2-7; D is undetermined. This CDR3 is 17 amino acids long. Germline CDR1 is GTSNPN and CDR2 is SVGIG (reference sequence). The V gene lost 3 bases and the J gene lost 1 base, with 22 bases spanning the gap.

The table lists this clone with a count of one. The genes are TRBV4-1 and TRBJ2-7, with 15 positions matching TRBD2. V was clipped by 1 base and J by 4 bases; unmatched bases: 2. This CDR3 region has 16 residues. Germline assignment: CDR1 MGHRA and CDR2 YSYEKL. This CDR3 is CASSQVGTSGRYEQYF. In nucleotides, the CDR3 is TGCGCCAGCAGCCAAGTCGGGACTAGCGGGAGGTACGAGCAGTACTTC.

The J gene is TRBJ2-6, the V gene TRBV10-1, with a tentative D call TRBD2 (5 bases). The ends were cut back, 11 bases at V and 0 bases at J, with 20 bases in the middle. Looked up from germline, CDR1 is WNHNN and CDR2 is SYGVQD (reference sequence). This CDR3 is 17 amino acids long. CDR3 coding DNA: TGCGCCCAACCTTGTTTGAGGGTTGGCTCTGGGGCCAACGTCCTGACTTTC. This gives the protein CAQPCLRVGSGANVLTF.

This clone was observed a handful of times. The chain links TRBV6-1 to TRBJ2-7, with 12 bases that match TRBD2. The trim removed 11 bases at V and 5 bases at J, leaving 13 bases unmatched. CDR3 size: 15 residues. Germline V gene data show CDR1 as MNHNS and CDR2 as SASEGT. CDR3 amino acids: CAAPKGLAGPHEQYF. CDR3 DNA sequence: TGTGCCGCGCCCAAAGGACTAGCGGGACCCCACGAGCAGTACTTC.

V and J are TRBV19 and TRBJ2-3, with 8 nucleotides matching TRBD2. V lost 5 bases to trimming and J lost 0 bases; unmatched junction nucleotides: 4. The CDR3 runs 15 residues. Per germline, CDR1 LNHDA and CDR2 SQIVND (reference sequence). The CDR3: CASSPRGGSTDTQYF. CDR3 bases: TGTGCCAGTAGTCCTCGGGGGGGGAGCACAGATACGCAGTATTTT.

V gene TRBV14 combines with J gene TRBJ2-5, with no clear D. V was pared by 0 bases and J by 3 bases, with 8 bases between. CDR1 SGHDN and CDR2 FVKESK come from the germline V gene. This CDR3 spans 14 amino acids. This CDR3 reads CASSQDRRKETQYF. The CDR3, as DNA: TGTGCCAGCAGCCAAGATCGTCGAAAAGAGACCCAGTACTTC.

A single count supports this clone. This rearrangement joins TRBV6-1 to TRBJ1-6, with D unresolved. Germline CDR1 and CDR2: MNHNS and SASEGT. The CDR3 is made up of 14 amino acids. Trimming took off 1 base at V and 9 bases at J, with 10 bases between the two ends. Written as DNA, the CDR3 is TGTGCCAGCAGTGAAGTTGAGCTGGGTTCACCCCTCCACTTT. It translates to CASSEVELGSPLHF.

V gene TRBV9 combines with J gene TRBJ2-3, with TRBD2 identical over 12 bases. Trimming cost V 4 bases and J 1 base; bases outside gene matches: 1. The germline V gene encodes CDR1 SGDLS and CDR2 YYNGEE. CDR3 size: 15 residues. The CDR3 sequence: CASSRTSGGTDTQYF. The CDR3 coding sequence is TGTGCCAGCAGCAGGACTAGCGGGGGCACAGATACGCAGTATTTT.

This clone was seen just once. The chain recombines TRBV18 with TRBJ1-2; no firm D call. The germline V and J ends were trimmed by 2 bases and 4 bases, with 8 bases remaining between them. Germline CDR1 KGHSH, CDR2 LQKENI. This CDR3 contains 13 residues. The CDR3 reads CASSPEGAYGYTF. For the CDR3, the DNA is TGTGCCAGCTCACCAGAGGGTGCCTATGGCTACACCTTC.

The rearrangement uses TRBV6-9 and TRBJ1-6; D not certain. The CDR3 length is 14 residues. The germline gives CDR1 MNHGY, CDR2 SVAAGI. The ends were cut back, 6 bases at V and 7 bases at J, with 13 bases in the middle. CDR3 protein: CASRSTLQNSPLHF. The CDR3 DNA reads as TGTGCCAGCAGATCGACACTACAAAATTCACCCCTCCACTTT.

As DNA, the CDR3 is TGTGCCAGCTCACTTGGGACAGGGGGCAACGAGCAGTACTTC. This encodes CASSLGTGGNEQYF. The rearrangement uses TRBV18 and TRBJ2-5, with TRBD1 matching over 12 bases. The closer fit of TRBJ2-7 to the DNA end suggests the J call may be wrong. There are 14 residues in the CDR3. Germline loops: CDR1 KGHSH, CDR2 LQKENI.

The V call is TRBV4-2, the J call TRBJ2-3; 9 positions match TRBD2. Germline-derived CDR1 and CDR2 are LGHNA and YNFKEQ. The CDR3 is 17 residues long. The ends lost 1 base at V and 6 bases at J; junction bases unmatched: 11. CDR3 in DNA: TGTGCCAGCAGCCAAGGGGCTGGAGCGGGAGGTAGGGATACGCAGTATTTT. It encodes CASSQGAGAGGRDTQYF.

The V and J genes are TRBV6-6 and TRBJ2-5, with TRBD2 identical over 8 bases. The CDR3 is 16 amino acids. Per the germline V gene, CDR1 is MNHNY and CDR2 is SVGAGI (reference sequence). Losses at the gene ends were 5 bases for V and 4 bases for J; bases not matched to a gene: 12. The CDR3 region is CASSRPRGDLGETQYF. The DNA of the CDR3 is TGTGCCAGCAGTCGCCCGCGGGGGGATCTCGGAGAGACCCAGTACTTC.

This clone was counted only a few times. The chain recombines TRBV4-1 with TRBJ1-5; no clear D. CDR3 size: 13 residues. Trimming pared 4 bases from V and 5 bases from J, leaving 9 bases between. Germline V gene data show CDR1 as MGHRA and CDR2 as YSYEKL. CDR3 region: CASSRWRDQPQHF. The CDR3 bases are TGCGCCAGCAGCCGGTGGCGGGATCAGCCCCAGCATTTT.

The chain combines TRBV10-3 with TRBJ1-4; TRBD1 aligns across 12 bases. The germline V gene has CDR1 ENHRY and CDR2 SYGVKD. V was clipped by 6 bases and J by 8 bases; unmatched bases: 4. This CDR3 is built from 14 residues. This CDR3 reads CAIRGQGADEKLFF. The CDR3 nucleotides read TGTGCCATCAGGGGACAGGGGGCTGACGAAAAACTGTTTTTT.

The chain recombines TRBV6-5 with TRBJ1-1, with 10 bases fitting TRBD1. The V gene end was trimmed by 6 bases and the J gene end by 10 bases; junction bases not matched to a gene: 8. CDR3 size: 13 residues. Germline-derived CDR1 and CDR2 are MNHEY and SVGAGI. The CDR3 DNA is TGTGCCAGCAGCATTGACAGGGGGCGAGGAGCTTTCTTT. Protein product: CASSIDRGRGAFF.

The rearrangement links TRBV7-9 to TRBJ1-5; no definite D call. This CDR3 comprises 12 residues. V lost 1 base, J lost 7 bases, and 5 bases lay in between. The germline V gene has CDR1 SEHNR and CDR2 FQNEAQ (reference sequence). The CDR3 nucleotides read TGTGCCAGCAGCTTAGACGTGCAGCCCCAGCATTTT. Residues: CASSLDVQPQHF.